These T cell receptor beta chains were read from a single sample in a study of T cells after posttransplantation cyclophosphamide. Produced via immunoSEQ multiplex PCR; TCRdb's table is partial and in-frame only. The table records more than 4,000 clones, roughly 77% of them present only once. Sequenced material: PBMCs, taken roughly 28 days after a stem cell transplant with posttransplant cyclophosphamide. The receptors stem from a male patient aged 45-59 years who received an allogeneic stem cell transplant from an unrelated donor, was CMV-positive, and had acute GVHD only. Some T cells may have come from the graft donor. Both conserved end residues are part of each CDR3. The D gene is left open where the match is weak. Clone size is shown for a subset of rows, as once, few, many or a class of expanded clone.

CDR3 DNA: TGTGCCAGCAGCCGAGAGTTAGCGGGAGGGCCACGGCGGGAGCTGTTTTTT; CDR3 protein: CASSRELAGGPRRELFF; clone size: .; D gene: TRBD2; J gene: TRBJ2-2; V gene: TRBV4-2
CDR3 DNA: TGTGCCAGCAGTTTATCGGACACCGGGGAGCTGTTTTTT; CDR3 protein: CASSLSDTGELFF; clone size: .; D gene: .; J gene: TRBJ2-2; V gene: TRBV28
CDR3 DNA: TGTGCCAGCAGTGATGGACAGGGTGTAGATTATGGCTACACCTTC; CDR3 protein: CASSDGQGVDYGYTF; clone size: .; D gene: TRBD1; J gene: TRBJ1-2; V gene: TRBV6-1
CDR3 DNA: TGTGCCAGCAGCTTAGTCAGTTATGAGCAGTTCTTC; CDR3 protein: CASSLVSYEQFF; clone size: .; D gene: .; J gene: TRBJ2-1; V gene: TRBV7-9
CDR3 DNA: TGTGCCAGCAGCTTAACCGGGACAGGGATTCCCAATGAGCAGTTCTTC; CDR3 protein: CASSLTGTGIPNEQFF; clone size: .; D gene: TRBD1; J gene: TRBJ2-1; V gene: TRBV7-3
CDR3 DNA: TGCAGCGTTGACGGGGCGGGAGGCACAGATACGCAGTATTTT; CDR3 protein: CSVDGAGGTDTQYF; clone size: .; D gene: TRBD2; J gene: TRBJ2-3; V gene: TRBV29-1
CDR3 DNA: TGCGCCAGCAGCCAAGATCGGACGGGGGGGGACCGGGTGGATGAGCAGTTCTTC; CDR3 protein: CASSQDRTGGDRVDEQFF; clone size: .; D gene: TRBD2; J gene: TRBJ2-1; V gene: TRBV4-3
CDR3 DNA: TGTGCCAGCAGCGAACAGGGGGCAAGGCAAGAGACCCAGTACTTC; CDR3 protein: CASSEQGARQETQYF; clone size: .; D gene: TRBD1; J gene: TRBJ2-5; V gene: TRBV9
CDR3 DNA: TGTGCCTGTAGTGGTATTGCCGGGGAGCTGTTTTTT; CDR3 protein: CACSGIAGELFF; clone size: .; D gene: .; J gene: TRBJ2-2; V gene: TRBV11-2
CDR3 DNA: TGTGCCAGCAGTCCTAGCGGGATACTCCTCAATGAGCAGTTCTTC; CDR3 protein: CASSPSGILLNEQFF; clone size: .; D gene: TRBD2; J gene: TRBJ2-1; V gene: TRBV2
CDR3 DNA: TGTGCCAGCAGCCCCGACTTAAGGTACGGGACAGGGGTCTATGAGCAGTTCTTC; CDR3 protein: CASSPDLRYGTGVYEQFF; clone size: .; D gene: TRBD1; J gene: TRBJ2-1; V gene: TRBV2
CDR3 DNA: TGTGCCAGCAGCCAATGGGAGGGGTCCGACACTGAAGCTTTCTTT; CDR3 protein: CASSQWEGSDTEAFF; clone size: .; D gene: .; J gene: TRBJ1-1; V gene: TRBV16
CDR3 DNA: TGTGCCAGCACCCGACAGGGAAGCTCCTACAATGAGCAGTTCTTC; CDR3 protein: CASTRQGSSYNEQFF; clone size: .; D gene: TRBD1; J gene: TRBJ2-1; V gene: TRBV2
CDR3 DNA: TGTGCCAGCAGCCCCCGCGCTCTAGCGGCGGGTGAGCAGTACTTC; CDR3 protein: CASSPRALAAGEQYF; clone size: few; D gene: TRBD2; J gene: TRBJ2-7; V gene: TRBV28
CDR3 DNA: TGTGCCAGCAGCTACAGGGGGAGAGCTAATGAAAAACTGTTTTTT; CDR3 protein: CASSYRGRANEKLFF; clone size: .; D gene: TRBD1; J gene: TRBJ1-4; V gene: TRBV7-3
CDR3 DNA: TGCAGCGTTGAAACGGGGTCCTACGAGCAGTACTTC; CDR3 protein: CSVETGSYEQYF; clone size: .; D gene: .; J gene: TRBJ2-7; V gene: TRBV29-1
CDR3 DNA: TGCAGCGTTCGGAGAGACACCGGGGAGCTGTTTTTT; CDR3 protein: CSVRRDTGELFF; clone size: .; D gene: .; J gene: TRBJ2-2; V gene: TRBV29-1
CDR3 DNA: TGTGCCATCAGTGATTTGGAGGTGGAGACCCAGTACTTC; CDR3 protein: CAISDLEVETQYF; clone size: .; D gene: .; J gene: TRBJ2-5; V gene: TRBV10-3
CDR3 DNA: TGTGCCAGCAGTTTATTTGGGGGGTCCTCCTACGAGCAGTACTTC; CDR3 protein: CASSLFGGSSYEQYF; clone size: once; D gene: .; J gene: TRBJ2-7; V gene: TRBV28
CDR3 DNA: TGTGCCAGCAGCTTGGTGCAGGGGGAAGGCTACACCTTC; CDR3 protein: CASSLVQGEGYTF; clone size: few; D gene: TRBD1; J gene: TRBJ1-2; V gene: TRBV5-4
CDR3 DNA: TGTGCCAGCAGTTCGCCGGGACAGGGGGCGCGGGATACGCAGTATTTT; CDR3 protein: CASSSPGQGARDTQYF; clone size: .; D gene: TRBD1; J gene: TRBJ2-3; V gene: TRBV28
CDR3 DNA: TGTGCCAGCCGTGGCGGGGGCTCTTTAAACATTCAGTACTTC; CDR3 protein: CASRGGGSLNIQYF; clone size: .; D gene: .; J gene: TRBJ2-4; V gene: TRBV27
CDR3 DNA: TGTGCCAGCAGCCTTCATTTTCTACTAGCGGGAGTCGGGGAGACCCAGTACTTC; CDR3 protein: CASSLHFLLAGVGETQYF; clone size: .; D gene: TRBD2; J gene: TRBJ2-5; V gene: TRBV11-2
CDR3 DNA: TGTGCCAGCACCGTGATCCCTCGGGTCCTGACTTTC; CDR3 protein: CASTVIPRVLTF; clone size: .; D gene: .; J gene: TRBJ2-6; V gene: TRBV5-6
CDR3 DNA: TGCGCCAGCAGCATAAACACGAACACTGAAGCTTTCTTT; CDR3 protein: CASSINTNTEAFF; clone size: few; D gene: .; J gene: TRBJ1-1; V gene: TRBV5-1
CDR3 DNA: TGCGCCAGCAGCCAAGACCAGGGGGTGAACACTGAAGCTTTCTTT; CDR3 protein: CASSQDQGVNTEAFF; clone size: .; D gene: TRBD1; J gene: TRBJ1-1; V gene: TRBV4-3
CDR3 DNA: TGCGCCAGCAGCCCTACCCGGGACGGGAGCTCCTACAATGAGCAGTTCTTC; CDR3 protein: CASSPTRDGSSYNEQFF; clone size: .; D gene: .; J gene: TRBJ2-1; V gene: TRBV5-1
CDR3 DNA: TGTGCCAGCAGCTTGCACCCGATTAGCTCCTACGAGCAGTACTTC; CDR3 protein: CASSLHPISSYEQYF; clone size: .; D gene: .; J gene: TRBJ2-7; V gene: TRBV5-4
CDR3 DNA: TGCGCCAGCAGTCACTCCCGGGACAGGAACTATGGCTACACCTTC; CDR3 protein: CASSHSRDRNYGYTF; clone size: .; D gene: TRBD1; J gene: TRBJ1-2; V gene: TRBV23-1
CDR3 DNA: TGCGCCAGCAGCCAAGGCTGGGGGACTAGCCCCTACAATGAGCAGTTCTTC; CDR3 protein: CASSQGWGTSPYNEQFF; clone size: .; D gene: TRBD2; J gene: TRBJ2-1; V gene: TRBV4-1
CDR3 DNA: TGTGCCATCAGTGGCCTAGACAGCCCTAATCAGCCCCAGCATTTT; CDR3 protein: CAISGLDSPNQPQHF; clone size: few; D gene: .; J gene: TRBJ1-5; V gene: TRBV10-3
CDR3 DNA: TGTGCCAGCAGCCCCGGACTGGTTGAGCAGTTCTTC; CDR3 protein: CASSPGLVEQFF; clone size: .; D gene: .; J gene: TRBJ2-1; V gene: TRBV5-4
CDR3 DNA: TGTGCCAGCAGTCCCTTTGGGGCGCCCTCCTACAATGAGCAGTTCTTC; CDR3 protein: CASSPFGAPSYNEQFF; clone size: .; D gene: .; J gene: TRBJ2-1; V gene: TRBV7-9
CDR3 DNA: TGCGCCAGCAGCCCCCGGACAGGGAACACTGAAGCTTTCTTT; CDR3 protein: CASSPRTGNTEAFF; clone size: .; D gene: TRBD1; J gene: TRBJ1-1; V gene: TRBV5-1
CDR3 DNA: TGTGCCAGCAGCTTAGGTGGACTAGTGGCCGGGGAGCTGTTTTTT; CDR3 protein: CASSLGGLVAGELFF; clone size: .; D gene: TRBD2; J gene: TRBJ2-2; V gene: TRBV11-2
CDR3 DNA: TGTGCCAGCAGCCCACCCCTTAGCGGGAGATTCGATGAGCAGTTCTTC; CDR3 protein: CASSPPLSGRFDEQFF; clone size: .; D gene: TRBD2; J gene: TRBJ2-1; V gene: TRBV6-6